Listed here are 26 T cell receptor beta chains from one sample, sequenced in a study of T cell repertoires in cytomegalovirus infection. MiXCR was run by TCRdb on the reads, yielding one entry per CDR3 protein. Of around 170,000 distinct CDR3 sequences in the sample, roughly a sixth were seen once. Sequenced sample: CD8+ T cells from PBMCs. The source of these receptors is a human donor in good health (CMV status not recorded). Some clones in this sample may be carry-over from other donors' samples.

This clonotype was detected a few times. The chain has TRBV28 and TRBJ2-7, with a possible D match to TRBD2 (5 bases). V lost 7 bases and J 2 bases, leaving 12 bases between the germline ends. The length of the CDR3 is 13 residues. Germline V gene lookup returns CDR1 MDHEN and CDR2 SYDVKM. The CDR3 bases are TGTGCCAGCACATCCTTGCGGGCCTACGAGCAGTACTTC. Amino acid sequence: CASTSLRAYEQYF.

There are a few counts of this clonotype. The chain recombines TRBV14 with TRBJ1-1, with 9 bases matching TRBD1. With V trimmed by 4 bases and J by 1 base, 4 bases remained unmatched. This CDR3 is 15 amino acids long. Germline values: CDR1 SGHDN, CDR2 FVKESK. DNA for the CDR3: TGTGCCAGCAGCCTTGGGACAGGGAAGAACACTGAAGCTTTCTTT. It codes for CASSLGTGKNTEAFF.

CDR3 nucleotide sequence: TGTGCCAGCAGCTTAAGTGCGGGAGGCGCCTACGAGCAGTACTTC. Amino acids: CASSLSAGGAYEQYF. The gene calls are TRBV7-2 and TRBJ2-7; 8 bases map to TRBD2. The germline CDR1 and CDR2 sequences are SGHTA and FQGNSA. V was clipped by 2 bases and J by 2 bases; unmatched bases: 5. This CDR3 comprises 15 residues.

The V and J genes are TRBV3-1 and TRBJ2-1, with D possibly matching TRBD2 (6 bases). V lost 0 bases to trimming and J lost 4 bases, with 10 bases between them. The CDR3 loop spans 15 amino acids. Germline V gene sequence: CDR1 LGHDT, CDR2 YNNKEL (reference sequence). The CDR3 region has the DNA TGTGCCAGCAGCCAAGAACGGGGGATTTACAATGAGCAGTTCTTC. Translated: CASSQERGIYNEQFF.

The chain has TRBV5-6 and TRBJ1-2; 9 bases map to TRBD1. CDR1 is SGHDT and CDR2 is YYEEEE in the germline V gene. The J segment lost 8 bases and the V segment lost 0 bases, leaving 5 bases of the junction unmatched. The CDR3 has 14 residues. The CDR3 region has the DNA TGTGCCAGCAGCTTGGGCACAGGGGGCAAAGGCTACACCTTC. This translates into CASSLGTGGKGYTF.

This clonotype occurred a few times. This chain uses TRBV7-8 with TRBJ2-7; 8 positions agree with TRBD2. V trimming: 4 bases; J trimming: 6 bases; junction bases outside the gene matches: 14. The CDR3 spans 16 residues. CDR1 and CDR2 (germline): SGHVS, FQNEAQ. The CDR3 protein is CASSSGLVGGTAEQYF. CDR3 in DNA: TGTGCCAGCAGCTCGGGACTAGTCGGGGGTACAGCCGAGCAGTACTTC. Supplemented by reference TRBV7-8 and TRBJ2-7, the full variable domain reads GAGVSQSPRYKVAKRGQDVALRCDPISGHVSLFWYQQALGQGPEFLTYFQNEAQLDKSGLPSDRFFAERPEGSVSTLKIQRTQQEDSAVYLCASSSGLVGGTAEQYFGPGTRLTVT.

The chain links TRBV6-6 to TRBJ2-2; 7 nucleotides match TRBD2. The CDR3 covers 17 residues. Germline V gene sequence: CDR1 MNHNY, CDR2 SVGAGI (reference sequence). Germline trimming cut 6 bases from V and 3 bases from J; bases unmatched to any gene: 13. The chain's CDR3 is CASRIELARPDTGELFF. In DNA, the CDR3 is TGTGCCAGCAGGATAGAACTAGCGCGACCCGACACCGGGGAGCTGTTTTTT.

This clonotype has only a few counts. The chain couples TRBV20-1 to TRBJ2-2, with 10 bases that match TRBD2. J gave up 3 bases and V 0 bases, and 7 bases lay outside the gene matches. Germline CDR1 reads DFQATT; CDR2 reads SNEGSKA (reference sequence). This CDR3 spans 17 amino acids. The DNA for the CDR3 is TGCAGTGCTAGAGATCGGGATAGCGGGAGGTACACCGGGGAGCTGTTTTTT. As protein: CSARDRDSGRYTGELFF.

This sequence joins TRBV11-3 and TRBJ2-1, with TRBD1 identical over 7 bases. This CDR3 contains 14 residues. Germline V gene sequence: CDR1 SGHNT, CDR2 YENEEA. The trim removed 6 bases at V and 7 bases at J, leaving 9 bases unmatched. This chain's CDR3 is CASSSRQGWNEQFF. The CDR3 nucleotides read TGTGCCAGCAGTTCTCGACAGGGTTGGAATGAGCAGTTCTTC.

This chain joins TRBV27 and TRBJ2-7; 7 positions agree with TRBD2. Germline CDR1 and CDR2: MNHEY and SMNVEV (reference sequence). V gave up 3 bases and J gave up 4 bases; unmatched junction bases: 3. The CDR3 extends over 13 amino acids. The CDR3 DNA follows: TGTGCCAGCAGTTTCGGACTAGTTTACGAGCAGTACTTC. Encoded protein: CASSFGLVYEQYF.

About this clonotype: No conserved phenylalanine or tryptophan ends this CDR3, so it is likely a read error. This rearrangement joins TRBV29-1 to TRBJ2-7; TRBD2 agrees at 11 bases. The CDR3 is made up of 14 amino acids. The germline gives CDR1 SQVTM, CDR2 ANQGSEA. V lost 3 bases to trimming and J lost 3 bases; unmatched junction nucleotides: 4. Here the CDR3 DNA reads TGCAGCGTTGAGGGGACTAGCGGATTCTACGAGCAGTACTTG. Amino acids: CSVEGTSGFYEQYL.

This clonotype was observed a handful of times. The genes are TRBV19 and TRBJ2-2; maybe TRBD2 (6 bases). The CDR3 runs to 13 residues. Trimming left V 3 bases short and J 8 bases short, with 10 bases between. The germline gives CDR1 LNHDA, CDR2 SQIVND (reference sequence). The CDR3 protein is CASSMAGGGELFF. CDR3 in DNA: TGTGCCAGTAGTATGGCCGGGGGTGGGGAGCTGTTTTTT.

A few counts support this clonotype. CDR3 sequence (DNA): TGCGCCAGCAGCTTCACCGGACTGGGGAGCACAGATACGCAGTATTTT. Its translation: CASSFTGLGSTDTQYF. The rearrangement uses TRBV5-1 and TRBJ2-3, with D possibly being TRBD2 (5 bases). Germline V CDR1 and CDR2: SGHRS, YFSETQ. With 2 bases removed from V and 0 bases from J, the gap between germline ends came to 13 bases. This CDR3 is 16 amino acids long.

The V call is TRBV6-6, the J call TRBJ1-5; 8 bases are a match to TRBD1. The CDR3 consists of 14 residues. Germline V gives CDR1 MNHNY, CDR2 SVGAGI (reference sequence). The V segment lost 10 bases and the J segment 0 bases; nucleotides outside the gene matches: 5. Here the CDR3 reads CATRTGSSNQPQHF. The CDR3, as DNA: TGTGCCACTCGGACAGGGAGTAGCAATCAGCCCCAGCATTTT.

In this sample, this clonotype turned up a few times. This chain uses TRBV10-2 with TRBJ2-5, with 8 bases that match TRBD1. There are 15 residues in the CDR3. The germline CDR1 and CDR2 sequences are WSHSY and SAAADI. The ends lost 5 bases at V and 4 bases at J; junction bases unmatched: 9. Here the CDR3 reads CASSSTGGVGETQYF. CDR3 bases: TGCGCCAGCAGTAGTACAGGGGGTGTCGGAGAGACCCAGTACTTC.

This chain joins TRBV10-3 and TRBJ1-1, with D possibly TRBD1 on 5 matching bases. The CDR3 runs to 15 residues. CDR1 and CDR2 from the germline V gene are ENHRY and SYGVKD. Trimming cost V 5 bases and J 4 bases, with 17 bases left between them. The CDR3 DNA reads as TGTGCCATCAGTAAGAGTGGAGAGGGGACCACTGAAGCTTTCTTT. This translates into CAISKSGEGTTEAFF.

This clonotype has ten or more counts. This chain uses TRBV7-2 with TRBJ1-2; 9 bases match TRBD1. This CDR3 is built from 15 residues. The junction had 12 bases not matched to a gene; V was cut back by 5 bases and J by 8 bases. Germline V gene data show CDR1 as SGHTA and CDR2 as FQGNSA. The CDR3 region is CASSPTLGQGGGYTF. The CDR3 DNA is TGTGCCAGCAGCCCCACGCTGGGACAGGGAGGCGGCTACACCTTC.

The chain couples TRBV2 to TRBJ1-2; D remains ambiguous. The CDR3 has 14 residues. V lost 2 bases and J 6 bases, leaving 13 bases between the germline ends. Germline loops: CDR1 SNHLY, CDR2 FYNNEI. The CDR3 DNA reads as TGTGCCAGCAGTGAATCCCTCCTCTCAGATGGCTACACCTTC. Amino acids: CASSESLLSDGYTF.

This clonotype showed up just a few times. The rearrangement joins TRBV9 to TRBJ2-3; D possibly corresponds to TRBD1 (7 bases). The CDR3 covers 13 residues. Trimming took 6 bases from V and 6 from J, leaving 14 bases between them. Germline V gives CDR1 SGDLS, CDR2 YYNGEE. The CDR3 reads CASNQGGGDTQYF. The CDR3 nucleotides are TGTGCCAGCAACCAGGGGGGAGGCGATACGCAGTATTTT.

In its sample, this clonotype was seen a few times. The chain is built from TRBV10-3 and TRBJ2-2, with TRBD2 as a possible D gene (6 bases). V was shortened by 8 bases and J by 7 bases, with 20 bases between the two germline ends. CDR3 length equals 15 residues. Germline V gene data show CDR1 as ENHRY and CDR2 as SYGVKD. Here the CDR3 reads CAIGTSQERHGELFF. In DNA, the CDR3 is TGTGCCATCGGGACTTCCCAGGAGCGTCACGGGGAGCTGTTTTTT.

The chain has TRBV3-1 and TRBJ2-1; tentative D call: TRBD2 (6 bases). Germline CDR1 reads LGHDT; CDR2 reads YNNKEL (reference sequence). The CDR3 runs 13 residues. Trimming cost V 3 bases and J 8 bases, with 11 bases left between them. CDR3 coding DNA: TGTGCCAGCAGCCAGGTGGGACTTGATGAGCAGTTCTTC. It is translated as CASSQVGLDEQFF.

The chain links TRBV7-9 to TRBJ2-1; D ambiguous. The CDR3 loop spans 18 amino acids. V was shortened by 4 bases and J by 0 bases, with 19 bases between the two germline ends. Looked up from germline, CDR1 is SEHNR and CDR2 is FQNEAQ (reference sequence). This CDR3 is CASSSTSPSKGSYNEQFF. CDR3 sequence (DNA): TGTGCCAGCAGCTCCACTTCCCCCTCCAAGGGCTCCTACAATGAGCAGTTCTTC.

This clonotype was counted a few times. The chain couples TRBV2 to TRBJ2-1, with 8 bases matching TRBD2. The V gene end was trimmed by 2 bases and the J gene end by 5 bases; junction bases not matched to a gene: 5. The CDR3 is made up of 15 amino acids. Germline assignment: CDR1 SNHLY and CDR2 FYNNEI. The CDR3 protein is CASSELSGKNNEQFF. CDR3 bases: TGTGCCAGCAGTGAACTTAGCGGGAAGAACAATGAGCAGTTCTTC.

This clonotype turned up a few times. The chain is built from TRBV20-1 and TRBJ2-7, with a tentative D call TRBD2 (6 bases). In germline, CDR1 is DFQATT, CDR2 SNEGSKA (reference sequence). V dropped 1 base and J dropped 0 bases, with 16 bases sitting between them. The CDR3 loop spans 16 amino acids. The CDR3 is CSARGRRGESSYEQYF. The CDR3 DNA reads TGCAGTGCTAGAGGCCGGCGGGGCGAAAGCTCCTACGAGCAGTACTTC.

The V and J genes are TRBV13 and TRBJ2-5, with a weak D call TRBD2 (6 bases). CDR1 PRHDT and CDR2 FYEKMQ come from the germline V gene (reference sequence). Trimming left V 5 bases short and J 0 bases short, with 10 bases between. The CDR3 sequence is 14 residues long. The CDR3 reads CASSPKRDQETQYF. The CDR3 DNA reads as TGTGCCAGCAGCCCTAAGCGGGACCAAGAGACCCAGTACTTC.

This clonotype appeared many times. This chain uses TRBV7-2 with TRBJ1-1; tentatively, D is TRBD1 (6 bases). The CDR3 covers 14 residues. CDR1 and CDR2 from the germline V gene are SGHTA and FQGNSA. Trimming stripped 3 bases from V and 1 base from J, with 9 bases between. This chain's CDR3 is CASSFRTANTEAFF. CDR3 in DNA: TGTGCCAGCAGCTTCAGGACAGCGAACACTGAAGCTTTCTTT.